Listed below are T cell receptor beta chains from one sample, sequenced in a study of Tregs in tolerant kidney transplant recipients. Profiling relied on immunoSEQ multiplex PCR, and the TCRdb table lists in-frame clones only, not all of them. In the table there are tens of thousands of clones, about 90% of which are singletons. Sequencing was performed on CD8+ T cells from blood (PBMCs), taken 24 months after the transplant. The receptors originated from a human patient who received a combined kidney and bone marrow transplant. Some T cells may have originated in the graft donor. Both conserved end residues are part of each CDR3. The D gene is left open where the match is weak. Some rows have no size entry. The others give once, few or many, or a class for an expanded clone.

d_call,clone_size,j_call,v_call,cdr3_aa,cdr3_nt
TRBD1,medium-sized,TRBJ2-7,TRBV7-2,CASSFGTGDGYEQYF,TGTGCCAGCAGCTTCGGGACAGGGGACGGGTACGAGCAGTACTTC
TRBD2,-,TRBJ2-1,TRBV11-3,CASSLGQREEGNEQFF,TGTGCCAGCAGCTTAGGGCAGCGGGAAGAGGGCAATGAGCAGTTCTTC
-,-,TRBJ1-2,TRBV5-1,CASSLASGGKKDGYTF,TGCGCCAGCAGCTTGGCCAGCGGGGGTAAGAAGGATGGCTACACCTTC
-,-,TRBJ2-7,TRBV19,CASSVGGNSYEQYF,TGTGCCAGTAGTGTAGGCGGAAATTCCTACGAGCAGTACTTC
-,-,TRBJ2-1,TRBV9,CASSVGDGAQPYNEQFF,TGTGCCAGCAGCGTAGGGGATGGGGCGCAACCCTACAATGAGCAGTTCTTC
TRBD2,-,TRBJ2-1,TRBV7-9,CASRETSGRSYNEQFF,TGTGCCAGCAGGGAGACTAGCGGGCGCTCCTACAATGAGCAGTTCTTC
TRBD1,few,TRBJ1-1,TRBV7-6,CASSPGQGITEAFF,TGTGCCAGCAGCCCGGGACAGGGTATCACTGAAGCTTTCTTT
-,-,TRBJ2-1,TRBV28,CASSFIHEQFF,TGTGCCAGCAGTTTTATCCATGAGCAGTTCTTC
TRBD2,-,TRBJ2-3,TRBV4-3,CASSPGTSGSADTQYF,TGCGCCAGCAGCCCGGGGACTAGCGGGAGTGCCGATACGCAGTATTTT
-,-,TRBJ2-7,TRBV7-9,CAVQGFSYEQYF,TGTGCCGTCCAGGGGTTCAGCTACGAGCAGTACTTC
-,-,TRBJ1-2,TRBV7-9,CASSVTDSYYGYTF,TGTGCCAGCAGCGTTACTGACAGCTACTATGGCTACACCTTC
-,-,TRBJ2-3,TRBV5-5,CASSLSGGTDTQYF,TGTGCCAGCAGCTTGAGTGGGGGGACAGATACGCAGTATTTT
TRBD2,-,TRBJ2-3,TRBV29-1,CSVAPSGGATDTQYF,TGCAGCGTTGCTCCTAGCGGGGGAGCTACAGATACGCAGTATTTT
-,few,TRBJ2-7,TRBV11-3,CASSLGLPYEQYF,TGTGCCAGCAGCTTAGGACTGCCCTACGAGCAGTACTTC
-,-,TRBJ2-1,TRBV27,CASSPPGPRQNEQFF,TGTGCCAGCAGTCCCCCCGGGCCTAGACAGAATGAGCAGTTCTTC
-,-,TRBJ2-1,TRBV7-8,CASSLQTGFSYNEQFF,TGTGCCAGCAGCTTACAAACAGGCTTTTCCTACAATGAGCAGTTCTTC
-,-,TRBJ1-2,TRBV14,CASSPGVNYGYTF,TGTGCCAGCAGCCCCGGGGTTAACTATGGCTACACCTTC
TRBD1,-,TRBJ1-5,TRBV30,CAWSVDPGTGDQPQHF,TGTGCCTGGAGTGTGGACCCCGGGACAGGGGATCAGCCCCAGCATTTT